This T cell receptor beta chain was observed in a study of T cells in Graves' hyperthyroidism and ophthalmopathy. The CDR3 covers 16 residues. Looked up from germline, CDR1 is SGHRS and CDR2 is YFSETQ. The V end lost 0 bases, the J end lost 0 bases, and 11 bases lay between the germline ends. RNA transcripts were the template for amplifying TCR beta CDR3 regions. The TCR CDR3 was amplified in a first-round RT-PCR using the HTBI primer set. MiXCR, run by TCRdb on the multiplex PCR reads, gives a single entry per CDR3 protein. The sample lists under 350,000 distinct CDR3 sequences; about 13% were seen once. Inclusion characteristics of ophthalmopathy patients comprised a Clinical Activity Score of at least 3, a NOSPECS grade of at least 4, and duration under 3 months. Diagnoses rested on clinical symptoms, serum thyroxine and TRAb, thyroid ultrasound and orbital computed tomography. This clonotype was detected ten times or more.

This sequence originates from a middle-aged woman with Graves' ophthalmopathy. Sequencing input: blood. The chain links TRBV5-1 to TRBJ2-3; a possible D gene is TRBD2 (5 bases). CDR3 sequence reads: CASSLGSSPSTDTQYF. In DNA form, the CDR3 reads TGCGCCAGCAGCTTGGGGTCTAGCCCCAGCACAGATACGCAGTATTTT.